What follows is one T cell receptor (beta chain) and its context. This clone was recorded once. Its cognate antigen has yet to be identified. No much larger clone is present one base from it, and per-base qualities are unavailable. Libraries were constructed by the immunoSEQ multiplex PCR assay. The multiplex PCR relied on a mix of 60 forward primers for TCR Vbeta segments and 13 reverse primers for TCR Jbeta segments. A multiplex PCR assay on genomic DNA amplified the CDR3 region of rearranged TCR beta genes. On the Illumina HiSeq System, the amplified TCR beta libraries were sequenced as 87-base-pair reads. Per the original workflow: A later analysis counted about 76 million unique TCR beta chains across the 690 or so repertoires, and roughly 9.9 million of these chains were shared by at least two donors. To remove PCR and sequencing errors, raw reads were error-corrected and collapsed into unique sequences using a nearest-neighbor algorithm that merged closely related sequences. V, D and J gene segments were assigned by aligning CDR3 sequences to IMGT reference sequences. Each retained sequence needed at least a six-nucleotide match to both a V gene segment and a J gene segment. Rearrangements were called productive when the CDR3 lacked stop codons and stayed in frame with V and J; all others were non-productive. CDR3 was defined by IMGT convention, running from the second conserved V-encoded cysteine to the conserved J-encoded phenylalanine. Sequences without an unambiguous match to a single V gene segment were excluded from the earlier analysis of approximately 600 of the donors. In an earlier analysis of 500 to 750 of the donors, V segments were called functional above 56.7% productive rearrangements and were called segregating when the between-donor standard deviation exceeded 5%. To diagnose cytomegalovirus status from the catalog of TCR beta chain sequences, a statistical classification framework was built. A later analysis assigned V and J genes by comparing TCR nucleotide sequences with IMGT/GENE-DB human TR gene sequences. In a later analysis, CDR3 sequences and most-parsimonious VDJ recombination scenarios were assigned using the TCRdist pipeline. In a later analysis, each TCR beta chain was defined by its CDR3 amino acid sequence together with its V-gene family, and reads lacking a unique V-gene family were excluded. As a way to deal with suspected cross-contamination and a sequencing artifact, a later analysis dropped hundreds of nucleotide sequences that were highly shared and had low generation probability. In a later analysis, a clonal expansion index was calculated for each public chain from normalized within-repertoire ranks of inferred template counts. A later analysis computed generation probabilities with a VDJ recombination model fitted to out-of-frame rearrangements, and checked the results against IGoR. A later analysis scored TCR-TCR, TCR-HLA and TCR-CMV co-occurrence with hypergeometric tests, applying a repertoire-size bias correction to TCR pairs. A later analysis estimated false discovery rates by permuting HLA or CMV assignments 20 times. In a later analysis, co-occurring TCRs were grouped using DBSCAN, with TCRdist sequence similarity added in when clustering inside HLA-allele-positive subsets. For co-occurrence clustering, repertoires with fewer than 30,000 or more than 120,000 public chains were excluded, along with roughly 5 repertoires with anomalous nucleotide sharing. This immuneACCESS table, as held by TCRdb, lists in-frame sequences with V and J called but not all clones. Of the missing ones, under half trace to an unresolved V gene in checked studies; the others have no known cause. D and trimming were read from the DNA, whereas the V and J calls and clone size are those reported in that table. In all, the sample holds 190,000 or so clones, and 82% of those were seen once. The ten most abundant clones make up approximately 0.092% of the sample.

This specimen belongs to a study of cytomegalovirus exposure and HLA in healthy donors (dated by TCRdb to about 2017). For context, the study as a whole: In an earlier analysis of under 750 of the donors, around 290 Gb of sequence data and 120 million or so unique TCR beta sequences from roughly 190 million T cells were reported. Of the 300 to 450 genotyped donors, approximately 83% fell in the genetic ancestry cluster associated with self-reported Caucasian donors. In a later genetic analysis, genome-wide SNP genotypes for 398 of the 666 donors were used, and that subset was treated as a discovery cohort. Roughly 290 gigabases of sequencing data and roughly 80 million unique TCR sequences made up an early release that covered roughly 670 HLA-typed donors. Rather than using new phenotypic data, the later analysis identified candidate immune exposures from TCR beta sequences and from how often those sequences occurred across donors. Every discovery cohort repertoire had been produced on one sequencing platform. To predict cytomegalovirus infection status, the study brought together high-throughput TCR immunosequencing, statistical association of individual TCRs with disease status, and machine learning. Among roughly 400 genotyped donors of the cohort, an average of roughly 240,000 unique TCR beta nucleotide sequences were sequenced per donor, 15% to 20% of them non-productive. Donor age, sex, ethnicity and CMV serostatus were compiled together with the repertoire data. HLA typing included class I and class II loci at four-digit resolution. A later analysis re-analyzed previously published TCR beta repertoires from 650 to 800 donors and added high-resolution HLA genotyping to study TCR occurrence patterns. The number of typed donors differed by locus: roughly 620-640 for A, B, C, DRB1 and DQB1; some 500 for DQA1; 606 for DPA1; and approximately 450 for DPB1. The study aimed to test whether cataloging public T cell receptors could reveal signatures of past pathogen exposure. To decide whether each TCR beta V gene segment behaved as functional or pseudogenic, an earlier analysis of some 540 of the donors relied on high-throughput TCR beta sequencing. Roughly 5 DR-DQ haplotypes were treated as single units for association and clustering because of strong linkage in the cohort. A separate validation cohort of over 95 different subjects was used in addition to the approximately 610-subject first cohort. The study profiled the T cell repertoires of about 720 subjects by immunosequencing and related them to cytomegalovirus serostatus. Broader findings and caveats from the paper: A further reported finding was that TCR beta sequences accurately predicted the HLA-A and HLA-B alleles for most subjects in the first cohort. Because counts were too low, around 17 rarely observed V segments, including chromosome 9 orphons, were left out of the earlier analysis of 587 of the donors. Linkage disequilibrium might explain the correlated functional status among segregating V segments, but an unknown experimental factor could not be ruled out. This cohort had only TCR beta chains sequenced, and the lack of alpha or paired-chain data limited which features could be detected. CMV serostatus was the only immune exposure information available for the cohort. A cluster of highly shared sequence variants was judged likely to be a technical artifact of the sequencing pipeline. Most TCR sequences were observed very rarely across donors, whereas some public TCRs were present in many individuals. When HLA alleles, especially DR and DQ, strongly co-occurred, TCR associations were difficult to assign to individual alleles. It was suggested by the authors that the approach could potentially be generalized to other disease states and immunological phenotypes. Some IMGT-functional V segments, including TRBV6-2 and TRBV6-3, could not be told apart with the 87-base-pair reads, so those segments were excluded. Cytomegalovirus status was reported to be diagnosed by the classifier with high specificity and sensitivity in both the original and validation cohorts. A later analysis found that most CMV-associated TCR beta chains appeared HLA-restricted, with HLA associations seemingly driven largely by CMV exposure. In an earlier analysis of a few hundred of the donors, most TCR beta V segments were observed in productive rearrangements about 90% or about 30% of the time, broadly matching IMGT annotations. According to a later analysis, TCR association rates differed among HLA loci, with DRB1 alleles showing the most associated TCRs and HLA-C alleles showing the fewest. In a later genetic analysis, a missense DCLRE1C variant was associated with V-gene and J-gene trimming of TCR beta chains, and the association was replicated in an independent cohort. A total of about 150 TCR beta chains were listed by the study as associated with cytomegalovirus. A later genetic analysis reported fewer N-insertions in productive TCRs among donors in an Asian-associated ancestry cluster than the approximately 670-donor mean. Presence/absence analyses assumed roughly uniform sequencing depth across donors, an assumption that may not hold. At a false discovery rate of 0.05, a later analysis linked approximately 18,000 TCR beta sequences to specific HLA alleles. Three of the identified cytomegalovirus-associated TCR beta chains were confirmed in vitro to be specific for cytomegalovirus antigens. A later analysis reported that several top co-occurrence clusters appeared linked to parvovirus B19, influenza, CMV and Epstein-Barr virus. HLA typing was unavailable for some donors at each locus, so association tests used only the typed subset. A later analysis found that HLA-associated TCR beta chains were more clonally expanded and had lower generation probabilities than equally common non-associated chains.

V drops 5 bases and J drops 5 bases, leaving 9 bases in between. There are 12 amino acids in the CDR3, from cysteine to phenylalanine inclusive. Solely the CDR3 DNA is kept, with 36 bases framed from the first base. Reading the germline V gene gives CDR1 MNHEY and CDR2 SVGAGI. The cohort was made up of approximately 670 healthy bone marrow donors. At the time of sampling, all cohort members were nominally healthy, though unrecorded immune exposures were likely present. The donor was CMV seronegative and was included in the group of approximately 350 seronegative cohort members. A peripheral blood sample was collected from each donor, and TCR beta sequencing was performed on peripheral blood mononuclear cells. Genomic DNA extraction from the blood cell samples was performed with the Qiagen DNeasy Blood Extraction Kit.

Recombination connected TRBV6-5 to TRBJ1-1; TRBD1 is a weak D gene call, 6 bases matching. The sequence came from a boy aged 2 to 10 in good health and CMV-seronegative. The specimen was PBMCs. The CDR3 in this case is CASSIGGTEAFF. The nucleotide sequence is TGTGCCAGCAGTATAGGGGGAACTGAAGCTTTCTTT.